This T cell receptor (beta chain) was sequenced in a study of brain metastases from non-small cell lung cancer. Findings and caveats of the study: Fewer infiltrating T cells were found in brain metastases than primaries. Brain metastases shared most TCR repertoire with primaries, with sparse T cells. Expanded T-cell clones appeared in approximately 67% of brain metastases over primaries.

For this clone: What it recognizes is unknown.

Germline-derived CDR1 and CDR2 are MNHEY and SMNVEV (reference sequence). This CDR3 comprises 14 residues. Trimming stripped 6 bases from V and 6 bases from J, with 12 bases between. The assay was immunoSEQ multiplex PCR, and TCRdb's table has in-frame clones only and misses some. The profile shows more than 7,500 clones, 70% to 90% of them singletons. This clonotype originated in a donor aged 40 or over with non-small cell lung cancer. The sequenced sample was primary lung tumor tissue. The chain has TRBV27 and TRBJ1-6; D is perhaps TRBD1 (5 bases). CDR3 sequence reads: CASRPGLSNSPLHF. The CDR3 DNA reads TGTGCCAGCAGACCGGGACTGAGTAATTCACCCCTCCACTTT.